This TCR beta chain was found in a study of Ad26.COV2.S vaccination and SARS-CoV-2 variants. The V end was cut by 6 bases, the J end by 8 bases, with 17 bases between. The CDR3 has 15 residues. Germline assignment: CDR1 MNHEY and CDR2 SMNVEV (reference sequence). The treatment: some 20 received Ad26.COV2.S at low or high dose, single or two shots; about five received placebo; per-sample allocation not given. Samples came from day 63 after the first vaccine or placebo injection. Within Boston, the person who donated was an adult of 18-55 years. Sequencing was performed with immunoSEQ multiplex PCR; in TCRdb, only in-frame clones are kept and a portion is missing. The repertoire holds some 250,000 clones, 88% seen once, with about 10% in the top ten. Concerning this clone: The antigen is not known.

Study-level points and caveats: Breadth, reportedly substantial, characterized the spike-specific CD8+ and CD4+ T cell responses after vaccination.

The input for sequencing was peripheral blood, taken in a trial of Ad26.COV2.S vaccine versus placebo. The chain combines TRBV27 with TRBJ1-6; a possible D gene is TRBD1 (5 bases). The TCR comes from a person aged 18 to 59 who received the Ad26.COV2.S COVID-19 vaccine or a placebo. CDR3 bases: TGTGCCAGCAGCGTTGTTGGGGCGAACGATTCACCCCTCCACTTT. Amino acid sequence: CASSVVGANDSPLHF.